Listed below are T cell receptor beta chains from one sample, sequenced in a study of blood T cell repertoires in COVID-19. Sequencing was performed with immunoSEQ multiplex PCR; in TCRdb, only in-frame clones are kept and a portion is missing. The sample lists under 110,000 clones, around 80% occurring once. The sample taken for sequencing was peripheral blood. All receptors derive from a woman aged 55-69 years with acute or convalescent COVID-19. Each CDR3 is given with its conserved first and last residue. Each record gives: J gene, D gene, clone size, V gene, CDR3 protein, CDR3 DNA. The D gene is left open where the match is weak. Size is omitted from some rows. Given values are once, few, many or a class for expanded clones.

J gene: TRBJ1-1; D gene: -; clone size: few; V gene: TRBV6-5; CDR3 protein: CASKQGTTTEAFF; CDR3 DNA: TGTGCCAGTAAACAGGGAACAACCACTGAAGCTTTCTTT
J gene: TRBJ2-5; D gene: -; clone size: -; V gene: TRBV5-1; CDR3 protein: CASSLEGQETQYF; CDR3 DNA: TGCGCCAGCAGCTTGGAGGGGCAAGAGACCCAGTACTTC
J gene: TRBJ2-2; D gene: TRBD2; clone size: many; V gene: TRBV7-2; CDR3 protein: CASSLAAGLATGELFF; CDR3 DNA: TGTGCCAGCAGCTTAGCAGCGGGACTAGCAACCGGGGAGCTGTTTTTT
J gene: TRBJ1-2; D gene: -; clone size: -; V gene: TRBV5-1; CDR3 protein: CASSSVGVNYGYTF; CDR3 DNA: TGCGCCAGCAGCTCCGTCGGGGTGAACTATGGCTACACCTTC
J gene: TRBJ2-5; D gene: TRBD1; clone size: -; V gene: TRBV6-5; CDR3 protein: CASGLQGRETQYF; CDR3 DNA: TGTGCCAGCGGCTTACAGGGGAGAGAGACCCAGTACTTC
J gene: TRBJ1-2; D gene: TRBD1; clone size: -; V gene: TRBV9; CDR3 protein: CASSLSGQVRYGYTF; CDR3 DNA: TGTGCCAGCAGCCTCTCCGGACAGGTCCGCTATGGCTACACCTTC
J gene: TRBJ1-1; D gene: TRBD1; clone size: once; V gene: TRBV18; CDR3 protein: CASSPGRQGRTEAFF; CDR3 DNA: TGTGCCAGCTCACCAGGCCGACAGGGACGAACTGAAGCTTTCTTT
J gene: TRBJ2-2; D gene: -; clone size: -; V gene: TRBV5-1; CDR3 protein: CASSLVAGLDNTGELFF; CDR3 DNA: TGCGCCAGCAGCTTGGTCGCGGGACTGGACAACACCGGGGAGCTGTTTTTT
J gene: TRBJ1-5; D gene: -; clone size: -; V gene: TRBV25-1; CDR3 protein: CASSELGTQQPQHF; CDR3 DNA: TGTGCCAGCAGTGAATTAGGGACACAACAGCCCCAGCATTTT
J gene: TRBJ2-3; D gene: TRBD1; clone size: -; V gene: TRBV7-8; CDR3 protein: CASTWTGQESTDTQYF; CDR3 DNA: TGTGCCAGCACCTGGACGGGACAGGAGAGCACAGATACGCAGTATTTT
J gene: TRBJ1-6; D gene: -; clone size: -; V gene: TRBV5-1; CDR3 protein: CASSLRQSNNNSPLHF; CDR3 DNA: TGCGCCAGCAGCTTACGACAGTCCAACAATAATTCACCCCTCCACTTT
J gene: TRBJ2-1; D gene: TRBD2; clone size: -; V gene: TRBV3-1/TRBV3-2; CDR3 protein: CASSPPLLAGLYNEQFF; CDR3 DNA: TGTGCCAGCAGCCCCCCCCTACTAGCGGGGCTCTACAATGAGCAGTTCTTC
J gene: TRBJ2-7; D gene: -; clone size: -; V gene: TRBV27; CDR3 protein: CASSSVSYEQYF; CDR3 DNA: TGTGCCAGCAGTTCCGTTTCTTACGAGCAGTACTTC
J gene: TRBJ2-2; D gene: TRBD2; clone size: once; V gene: TRBV9; CDR3 protein: CASSLRLAGGVNTGELFF; CDR3 DNA: TGTGCCAGCAGCTTGCGACTAGCGGGAGGGGTGAACACCGGGGAGCTGTTTTTT
J gene: TRBJ2-2; D gene: TRBD2; clone size: -; V gene: TRBV12-3/TRBV12-4; CDR3 protein: CASSLTSVGELFF; CDR3 DNA: TGTGCCAGCAGCCTGACTAGCGTCGGGGAGCTGTTTTTT
J gene: TRBJ1-5; D gene: -; clone size: -; V gene: TRBV9; CDR3 protein: CASSVGDSYQPQHF; CDR3 DNA: TGTGCCAGCAGCGTAGGTGACAGCTATCAGCCCCAGCATTTT
J gene: TRBJ1-5; D gene: TRBD1; clone size: -; V gene: TRBV4-1; CDR3 protein: CASSHPGQGSWNQPQHF; CDR3 DNA: TGCGCCAGCAGCCACCCGGGACAGGGTTCTTGGAATCAGCCCCAGCATTTT
J gene: TRBJ2-1; D gene: TRBD2; clone size: -; V gene: TRBV19; CDR3 protein: CASSMLAGDYNEQFF; CDR3 DNA: TGTGCCAGTAGTATGTTAGCGGGAGACTACAATGAGCAGTTCTTC
J gene: TRBJ2-5; D gene: -; clone size: -; V gene: TRBV7-7; CDR3 protein: CASSLAGVQETQYF; CDR3 DNA: TGTGCTAGCAGCTTAGCAGGGGTCCAAGAGACCCAGTACTTC
J gene: TRBJ1-2; D gene: -; clone size: -; V gene: TRBV10-3; CDR3 protein: CAISAGEGYTF; CDR3 DNA: TGTGCCATCAGTGCAGGGGAGGGCTACACCTTC
J gene: TRBJ2-1; D gene: TRBD2; clone size: -; V gene: TRBV5-3; CDR3 protein: CARSLGTSHNEQFF; CDR3 DNA: TGTGCCAGAAGCTTGGGGACTAGCCACAATGAGCAGTTCTTC
J gene: TRBJ1-3; D gene: -; clone size: few; V gene: TRBV3-1/TRBV3-2; CDR3 protein: CASSQLSGNTIYF; CDR3 DNA: TGTGCCAGCAGCCAACTCTCTGGAAACACCATATATTTT
J gene: TRBJ2-4; D gene: TRBD1; clone size: once; V gene: TRBV18; CDR3 protein: CASSPGGTGSSMDKNIQYF; CDR3 DNA: TGTGCCAGCTCACCGGGCGGGACAGGATCATCGATGGACAAAAACATTCAGTACTTC
J gene: TRBJ2-1; D gene: TRBD1; clone size: -; V gene: TRBV11-3; CDR3 protein: CASSSPGQGAYNEQFF; CDR3 DNA: TGTGCCAGCAGCTCGCCGGGACAGGGGGCATACAATGAGCAGTTCTTC
J gene: TRBJ2-1; D gene: TRBD2; clone size: -; V gene: TRBV5-1; CDR3 protein: CASSTELAGGYNEQFF; CDR3 DNA: TGCGCCAGCAGCACAGAACTAGCGGGGGGCTACAATGAGCAGTTCTTC